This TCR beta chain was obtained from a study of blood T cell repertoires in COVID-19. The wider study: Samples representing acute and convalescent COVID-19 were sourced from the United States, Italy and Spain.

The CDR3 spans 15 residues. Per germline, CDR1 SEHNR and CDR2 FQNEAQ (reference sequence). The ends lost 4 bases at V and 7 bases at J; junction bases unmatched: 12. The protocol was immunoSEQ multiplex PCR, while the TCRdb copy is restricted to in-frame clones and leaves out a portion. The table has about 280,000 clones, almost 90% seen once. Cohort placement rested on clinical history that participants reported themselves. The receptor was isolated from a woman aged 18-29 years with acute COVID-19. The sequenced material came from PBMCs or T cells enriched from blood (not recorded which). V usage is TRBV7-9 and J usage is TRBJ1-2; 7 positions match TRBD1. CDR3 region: CASSSSEGARGGYTF. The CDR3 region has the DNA TGTGCCAGCAGCTCCTCCGAGGGGGCGAGGGGTGGCTACACCTTC.